The TCR beta chain under discussion was sequenced for a study of monozygotic twins with inflammatory bowel disease. General study points: No separation of different T cell subtypes was possible. Findings did not support one strong IBD-associated signal or clonotype.

Blood (just over 2.4 ml) was collected from every donor individually. TCRdb reprocessed the 5' RACE reads and keeps a single row for each CDR3 protein, giving no DNA. Reported are about 130,000 distinct CDR3 sequences; the ten largest clones contain 1% to 1.5%. CDR3 length: 15 residues. Germline CDR1 MDHEN, CDR2 SYDVKM. Note on this clonotype: Its target is not known.

The chain joins TRBV28 to TRBJ2-3; the D gene TCRdb calls, TRBD2, cannot be checked with no DNA. The receptor was derived from a human donor with ulcerative colitis or Crohn's disease, or a healthy co-twin of an affected twin (not recorded which). Sequencing was performed on blood. Here the CDR3 reads CASRLAGGFTDTQYF.